A single sample gave rise to the 24 T cell receptor beta chains below, sequenced in a study of beta chain features in type 1 diabetes. Every isolated RNA sample was fully reverse transcribed, so sequencing captured expressed TCRB transcripts. Sequenced by immunoSEQ multiplex PCR; TCRdb stores in-frame clones only, minus some. The sample lists some 360,000 clones; 15% to 20% were seen once. Material: naive CD4+ T cells from blood. The receptors stem from a young woman in good health.

The V gene is TRBV7-3, the J gene TRBJ2-7, with D possibly being TRBD2 (5 bases). Germline values: CDR1 SGHTA, CDR2 FQGTGA. The CDR3 spans 14 residues. V lost 5 bases and J lost 3, with 14 bases in between. The DNA of the CDR3 is TGTGCCAGCAGCCCCTACGGGGATGGCTACGAGCAGTACTTC. Protein product: CASSPYGDGYEQYF.

This clone was found a few times. The V and J genes are TRBV13 and TRBJ2-1; D might be TRBD2 (6 bases). Germline-derived CDR1 and CDR2 are PRHDT and FYEKMQ (reference sequence). V was cut by 3 bases and J by 7 bases, with 13 bases left in between. The CDR3 length is 14 residues. In DNA form, the CDR3 reads TGTGCCAGCAGCTTTGCGGGGTCCACGAATGAGCAGTTCTTC. Protein: CASSFAGSTNEQFF.

The CDR3 is CASSLVRGLRTDTQYF. Written as DNA, the CDR3 is TGTGCCAGCAGCTTAGTCAGGGGTCTTCGCACAGATACGCAGTATTTT. This chain joins TRBV7-2 and TRBJ2-3, with D possibly being TRBD1 (6 bases). The V end was cut by 1 base, the J end by 1 base, with 12 bases between. Looked up from germline, CDR1 is SGHTA and CDR2 is FQGNSA. There are 16 residues in the CDR3. The full variable domain, its missing parts supplied by reference TRBV7-2 and TRBJ2-3, is GAGVSQSPSNKVTEKGKDVELRCDPISGHTALYWYRQSLGQGLEFLIYFQGNSAPDKSGLPSDRFSAERTGGSVSTLTIQRTQQEDSAVYLCASSLVRGLRTDTQYFGPGTRLTVL.

There are a few counts of this clone. This chain connects TRBV7-3 to TRBJ2-3, with no clear D. CDR1 is SGHTA, CDR2 FQGTGA, per germline. The V end was cut by 5 bases, the J end by 10 bases, with 16 bases between. This CDR3 spans 13 amino acids. In nucleotides, the CDR3 is TGTGCCAGCAGCCCCGGGTCTTCTGGCCCGCAGTATTTT. It codes for CASSPGSSGPQYF. Together with reference TRBV7-3 and TRBJ2-3, the CDR3 gives the full variable domain: GAGVSQTPSNKVTEKGKYVELRCDPISGHTALYWYRQSLGQGPEFLIYFQGTGAADDSGLPNDRFFAVRPEGSVSTLKIQRTERGDSAVYLCASSPGSSGPQYFGPGTRLTVL.

In its sample, this clone was seen a few times. The chain uses TRBV7-9 and TRBJ1-2, with unresolved D. V was pared by 5 bases and J by 8 bases, with 12 bases between. Germline assignment: CDR1 SEHNR and CDR2 FQNEAQ (reference sequence). The CDR3 has 12 amino acids. In nucleotides, the CDR3 is TGTGCCAGCAGCCCGCCTCCAGGAGGCTACACCTTC. This translates into CASSPPPGGYTF.

CDR3 in amino acids: CSVGGDNAFF. In DNA form, the CDR3 reads TGCAGCGTTGGGGGGGATAACGCTTTCTTT. The chain employs TRBV29-1 and TRBJ1-1; TRBD1 might be the D (5 bases). Germline-derived CDR1 and CDR2 are SQVTM and ANQGSEA. V was pared by 4 bases and J by 11 bases, with 11 bases between. There are 10 residues in the CDR3. Variable domain in full (rest from reference TRBV29-1 and TRBJ1-1): SAVISQKPSRDICQRGTSLTIQCQVDSQVTMMFWYRQQPGQSLTLIATANQGSEATYESGFVIDKFPISRPNLTFSTLTVSNMSPEDSSIYLCSVGGDNAFFGQGTRLTVV.

The chain joins TRBV30 to TRBJ2-3; TRBD2 aligns across 7 bases. Germline-derived CDR1 and CDR2 are GTSNPN and SVGIG (reference sequence). This CDR3 region has 12 residues. J lost 1 base, V lost 8 bases, and 3 bases had no gene match. The CDR3 region is CAGGGGTDTQYF. The CDR3, as DNA: TGTGCCGGGGGGGGAGGCACAGATACGCAGTATTTT. Together with reference TRBV30 and TRBJ2-3, the CDR3 gives the full variable domain: SQTIHQWPATLVQPVGSPLSLECTVEGTSNPNLYWYRQAAGRGLQLLFYSVGIGQISSEVPQNLSASRPQDRQFILSSKKLLLSDSGFYLCAGGGGTDTQYFGPGTRLTVL.

This clone was seen a few times. This chain joins TRBV7-9 and TRBJ1-2; D is ambiguous. With 1 base removed from V and 4 bases from J, the gap between germline ends came to 7 bases. This CDR3 has 13 amino acids. Germline V lookup: CDR1 SEHNR, CDR2 FQNEAQ (reference sequence). The CDR3 spells CASSLVASYGYTF. The CDR3 coding sequence is TGTGCCAGCAGCTTAGTGGCCAGCTATGGCTACACCTTC.

This clone occurred a few times. The chain carries TRBV5-1 and TRBJ1-2; maybe TRBD1 (5 bases). CDR3 length: 13 residues. The germline V and J ends were trimmed by 0 bases and 7 bases, with 10 bases remaining between them. Germline CDR1 SGHRS, CDR2 YFSETQ. The CDR3 coding sequence is TGCGCCAGCAGCTTGGAAGGGGATCGTGGCTACACCTTC. Protein product: CASSLEGDRGYTF.

CDR3 bases: TGTGCCTGGGTGGCCCAGGGACTAGAGGCAAGAGAGACCCAGTACTTC. It encodes CAWVAQGLEARETQYF. The rearrangement links TRBV30 to TRBJ2-5; 8 bases agree with TRBD2. Unmatched junction bases numbered 15, after V lost 5 bases and J lost 4 bases. CDR1 is GTSNPN and CDR2 is SVGIG in the germline V gene (reference sequence). The CDR3 consists of 16 residues.

J is TRBJ1-1 and V is TRBV7-9, with a tentative D call TRBD1 (5 bases). V gave up 2 bases and J gave up 3 bases, with 10 bases separating them. CDR1 SEHNR and CDR2 FQNEAQ come from the germline V gene (reference sequence). This CDR3 has 14 amino acids. CDR3 protein: CASSLTDSYTEAFF. The CDR3, as DNA: TGTGCCAGCAGCTTAACCGACAGTTACACTGAAGCTTTCTTT.

The rearrangement uses TRBV7-2 and TRBJ1-1, with D maybe TRBD1 (5 bases). V lost 5 bases and J 11 bases, leaving 18 bases between the germline ends. Looked up from germline, CDR1 is SGHTA and CDR2 is FQGNSA. This CDR3 region has 13 residues. The CDR3 sequence: CASSVNSGLRAFF. The CDR3 nucleotides read TGTGCCAGCAGCGTAAACTCGGGACTGAGGGCTTTCTTT.

This chain connects TRBV7-2 to TRBJ2-5; no clear D. The germline gives CDR1 SGHTA, CDR2 FQGNSA. Trimming shortened V by 1 base and J by 4 bases, and 7 bases separated the two germline ends. CDR3 length: 13 amino acids. This CDR3 is CASSLGHVETQYF. CDR3 coding DNA: TGTGCCAGCAGCTTAGGACACGTAGAGACCCAGTACTTC.

The chain has TRBV5-1 and TRBJ2-7; D may be TRBD1 (5 bases). The germline V gene has CDR1 SGHRS and CDR2 YFSETQ. The CDR3 is 13 residues long. Trimming removed 0 bases from V and 3 bases from J, with 7 bases in between. The CDR3 DNA reads as TGCGCCAGCAGCTTGGGACAGATCTACGAGCAGTACTTC. It is translated as CASSLGQIYEQYF.

This clone has a handful of counts. The chain employs TRBV6-5 and TRBJ1-1; possible D gene TRBD1, 6 bases. Germline V lookup: CDR1 MNHEY, CDR2 SVGAGI. The length of the CDR3 is 15 residues. V dropped 0 bases and J dropped 0 bases, with 8 bases sitting between them. Here the CDR3 reads CASSYSNRVNTEAFF. The CDR3 bases are TGTGCCAGCAGTTACTCGAACAGGGTGAACACTGAAGCTTTCTTT.

V gene TRBV5-1 combines with J gene TRBJ2-2; a weak D match, TRBD1 (5 bases). Germline V gene data show CDR1 as SGHRS and CDR2 as YFSETQ. Trimming removed 3 bases at V and 0 bases at J, with 12 bases between. CDR3 length equals 16 residues. The CDR3 loop is CASSSVRGTNTGELFF. CDR3 in DNA: TGCGCCAGCAGCTCGGTTAGGGGCACGAACACCGGGGAGCTGTTTTTT.

In its sample, this clone was seen a few times. V and J are TRBV4-1 and TRBJ1-2; the D is unclear. Trimming removed 2 bases at V and 4 bases at J, with 11 bases between. CDR3 length: 14 amino acids. Germline V CDR1 and CDR2: MGHRA, YSYEKL. CDR3 protein: CASSQTGIRYGYTF. As DNA, the CDR3 is TGCGCCAGCAGCCAAACGGGAATCCGCTATGGCTACACCTTC.

The J gene is TRBJ2-7, the V gene TRBV5-1, with 13 bases aligning to TRBD2. There are 16 residues in the CDR3. Germline CDR1 and CDR2: SGHRS and YFSETQ. V was clipped by 4 bases and J by 4 bases; unmatched bases: 8. In DNA, the CDR3 is TGCGCCAGCAGCGTGACTCCGGGACTAGCGGGATACGAGCAGTACTTC. Encoded protein: CASSVTPGLAGYEQYF. The full variable domain, its missing parts supplied by reference TRBV5-1 and TRBJ2-7, is KAGVTQTPRYLIKTRGQQVTLSCSPISGHRSVSWYQQTPGQGLQFLFEYFSETQRNKGNFPGRFSGRQFSNSRSEMNVSTLELGDSALYLCASSVTPGLAGYEQYFGPGTRLTVT.

This chain joins TRBV19 and TRBJ2-6, with 12 bases matching TRBD1. Per germline, CDR1 LNHDA and CDR2 SQIVND (reference sequence). The CDR3 loop spans 18 amino acids. V lost 5 bases to trimming and J lost 1 base; unmatched junction nucleotides: 6. For the CDR3, the DNA is TGTGCCAGTAGTGGGAAGGGACAGGGGGCTTCTGGGGCCAACGTCCTGACTTTC. Encoded protein: CASSGKGQGASGANVLTF. Full variable domain (remainder filled in from reference TRBV19 and TRBJ2-6): DGGITQSPKYLFRKEGQNVTLSCEQNLNHDAMYWYRQDPGQGLRLIYYSQIVNDFQKGDIAEGYSVSREKKESFPLTVTSAQKNPTAFYLCASSGKGQGASGANVLTFGAGSRLTVL.

This chain connects TRBV18 to TRBJ2-1, with a weak D call TRBD2 (6 bases). The germline V gene has CDR1 KGHSH and CDR2 LQKENI. The CDR3 extends over 15 amino acids. Trimming took off 4 bases at V and 8 bases at J, with 18 bases between the two ends. CDR3 protein: CASSLRRGSFDEQFF. As DNA, the CDR3 is TGTGCCAGCTCACTAAGGCGGGGCTCCTTCGATGAGCAGTTCTTC. The complete variable domain, with remaining parts taken from reference TRBV18 and TRBJ2-1, reads NAGVMQNPRHLVRRRGQEARLRCSPMKGHSHVYWYRQLPEEGLKFMVYLQKENIIDESGMPKERFSAEFPKEGPSILRIQQVVRGDSAAYFCASSLRRGSFDEQFFGPGTRLTVL.

V and J are TRBV4-1 and TRBJ2-4, with TRBD2 matching 8 bases. This CDR3 has 16 residues. Germline CDR1 and CDR2: MGHRA and YSYEKL. With 1 base clipped from V and 6 bases from J, the junction kept 8 bases outside the gene matches. The CDR3 here is CASSQVGGLGGNIQYF. CDR3 nucleotides: TGCGCCAGCAGCCAAGTGGGGGGACTAGGGGGAAACATTCAGTACTTC.

As for this clone: Other DNA variants within this sample encode the same CDR3. The chain links TRBV7-2 to TRBJ1-2, with 8 bases fitting TRBD1. Germline CDR1 reads SGHTA; CDR2 reads FQGNSA. This CDR3 has 15 residues. Trimming at V came to 5 bases and at J to 0 bases, leaving 5 bases not matched to a gene. The CDR3 nucleotides read TGTGCCAGCAGCCGAGGACAGGGAGCTAACTATGGCTACACCTTC. Encoded protein: CASSRGQGANYGYTF.

CDR3 sequence reads: CASSSSPGTAMGAFF. CDR3 coding DNA: TGTGCCAGCAGCTCTTCCCCCGGGACAGCAATGGGAGCTTTCTTT. The chain joins TRBV5-6 to TRBJ1-1; 7 nucleotides match TRBD1. The CDR3 is 15 amino acids. Germline CDR1 reads SGHDT; CDR2 reads YYEEEE. Trimming at V came to 3 bases and at J to 10 bases, leaving 15 bases not matched to a gene.

The chain has TRBV30 and TRBJ2-7; 9 positions match TRBD2. CDR1 and CDR2 (germline): GTSNPN, SVGIG (reference sequence). This CDR3 comprises 14 residues. The V segment lost 2 bases and the J segment 3 bases; nucleotides outside the gene matches: 5. Here the CDR3 DNA reads TGTGCCTGGAGTTCGACTAGCGGATTCTACGAGCAGTACTTC. Translation gives CAWSSTSGFYEQYF. Looking up the rest from reference TRBV30 and TRBJ2-7 gives the full variable domain: SQTIHQWPATLVQPVGSPLSLECTVEGTSNPNLYWYRQAAGRGLQLLFYSVGIGQISSEVPQNLSASRPQDRQFILSSKKLLLSDSGFYLCAWSSTSGFYEQYFGPGTRLTVT.